The rows below give T cell receptor beta chains drawn from one sample of a study of CD8+CD57+ T cells in acquired aplastic anemia. Via MiXCR, TCRdb re-called the reads, giving one row per CDR3 protein. The sample has about 98,000 distinct CDR3 sequences, around two thirds seen once; the top ten hold over 55%. The sample taken for sequencing was sorted CD4+, CD8+, or CD8+CD57+ T cells (not recorded which) from PBMCs. The receptors were sampled from a human donor with aplastic anemia. The CDR3 runs from the conserved cysteine through the conserved F or W. The D gene is left open where the match is weak. A clone size is listed for some rows: how often the clone was seen (once, few, many), or a class if it is expanded.

CDR3 length | clone size | J gene | D gene | V gene | CDR3 protein | CDR3 DNA
15 | NA | TRBJ2-7 | NA | TRBV20-1 | CSARDFRGRDYEQYF | TGCAGTGCTAGAGATTTCCGGGGTCGTGACTACGAGCAGTACTTC
15 | NA | TRBJ1-1 | NA | TRBV5-1 | CASSLAGGTRAEAFF | TGCGCCAGCAGCTTGGCCGGGGGGACTAGGGCTGAAGCTTTCTTT
15 | NA | TRBJ1-2 | TRBD1 | TRBV20-1 | CSARRTGAADYGYTF | TGCAGTGCTAGACGTACAGGGGCGGCGGACTATGGCTACACCTTC
15 | once | TRBJ1-4 | TRBD1 | TRBV15 | CATTTRGNRNEKLFF | TGTGCCACCACAACCAGGGGGAACCGAAATGAAAAACTGTTTTTT
13 | few | TRBJ2-1 | TRBD2 | TRBV10-3 | CAIWGSGYNEQFF | TGTGCCATCTGGGGTAGCGGGTACAATGAGCAGTTCTTC
15 | NA | TRBJ2-1 | TRBD1 | TRBV5-1 | CASSLGQGLGNEQFF | TGCGCCAGCAGCTTGGGACAGGGGTTAGGCAATGAGCAGTTCTTC
15 | NA | TRBJ2-7 | NA | TRBV7-8 | CASSLVWGPSYEQYF | TGTGCCAGCAGCTTAGTCTGGGGTCCCTCCTACGAGCAGTACTTC
13 | NA | TRBJ2-2 | NA | TRBV20-1 | CSAILTNTGELFF | TGCAGTGCCATCCTAACCAACACCGGGGAGCTGTTTTTT
13 | NA | TRBJ1-6 | NA | TRBV10-1 | CASNNGYNSPLHF | TGCGCCAGCAACAATGGCTATAATTCACCCCTCCACTTT
17 | NA | TRBJ2-7 | NA | TRBV20-1 | CSARETGTNRWSYEQYF | TGCAGTGCTAGAGAAACAGGGACTAACCGGTGGTCCTACGAGCAGTACTTC
13 | NA | TRBJ2-1 | TRBD1 | TRBV10-3 | CATGTGAYNEQSF | TGTGCCACCGGGACAGGGGCCTACAATGAGCAGTCCTTC
12 | NA | TRBJ1-1 | NA | TRBV7-2 | CASSPGVTEAFF | TGTGCCAGCAGCCCAGGGGTCACTGAAGCTTTCTTT
16 | few | TRBJ2-1 | TRBD2 | TRBV24-1 | CATSDGGGASYNEQFF | TGTGCCACCAGTGATGGGGGAGGGGCATCCTACAATGAGCAGTTCTTC